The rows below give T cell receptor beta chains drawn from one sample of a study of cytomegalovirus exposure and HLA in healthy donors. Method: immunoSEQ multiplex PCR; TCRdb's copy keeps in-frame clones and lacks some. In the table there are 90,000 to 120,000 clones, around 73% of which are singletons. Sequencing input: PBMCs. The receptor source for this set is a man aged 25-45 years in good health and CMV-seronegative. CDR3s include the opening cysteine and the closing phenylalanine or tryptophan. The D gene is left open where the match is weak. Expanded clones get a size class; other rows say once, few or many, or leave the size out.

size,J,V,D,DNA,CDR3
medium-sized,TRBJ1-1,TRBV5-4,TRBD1,TGTGCCAGCAGCCCCCCAGGGGGCATGGGGACTGAAGCTTTCTTT,CASSPPGGMGTEAFF
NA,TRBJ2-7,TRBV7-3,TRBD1,TGTGCCAGCAGCTTAGCAGGGGGCCCCTACGAGCAGTACTTC,CASSLAGGPYEQYF
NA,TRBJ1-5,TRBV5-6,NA,TGTGCCAGCAGCTTGCGACGAGGGAACGGGGTTCAGCCCCAGCATTTT,CASSLRRGNGVQPQHF
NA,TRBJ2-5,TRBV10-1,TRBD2,TGCGCCAGCAGTGCCACTAGCGAGAGTCGAGAGACCCAGTACTTC,CASSATSESRETQYF
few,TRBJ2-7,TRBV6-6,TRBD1,TGTGCCAGCAGGGACAGGGGACCTTTCGAGCAGTACTTC,CASRDRGPFEQYF
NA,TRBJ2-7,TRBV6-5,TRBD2,TGTGCCAGCAGCCCCCGGGGGGGGGCTTCCTACGAGCAGTACTTC,CASSPRGGASYEQYF
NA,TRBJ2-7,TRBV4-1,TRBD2,TGCGCCAGCAGCCCTTCTCTAGCGGGGGGTAACTCCTACGAGCAGTACTTC,CASSPSLAGGNSYEQYF
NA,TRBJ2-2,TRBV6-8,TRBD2,TGTGCCAGCCACCGTCGCCTGGGGGGAGGGGAAACCGGGGAGCTGTTTTTT,CASHRRLGGGETGELFF
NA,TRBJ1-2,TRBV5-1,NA,TGCGCCAGCAGCCCATCGGGAACTATGGAGGGCTACACCTTC,CASSPSGTMEGYTF
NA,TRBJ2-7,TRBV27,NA,TGTGCCAGCAGTTTATTTGGGCCCGGGGGCTCCTACGAGCAGTACTTC,CASSLFGPGGSYEQYF
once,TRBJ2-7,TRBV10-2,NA,TGCGCCAGCAGTGATTTTGGAGAAACCTACGAGCAGTACTTC,CASSDFGETYEQYF
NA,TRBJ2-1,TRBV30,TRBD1,TGTGCCTGGAGAGCTGTACTAGGACAGGGCGGGGATGAGCAGTTCTTC,CAWRAVLGQGGDEQFF
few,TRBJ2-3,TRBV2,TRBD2,TGTGCCAGCAGTGAATTTAGCGGGAGGTTCTCAGATACGCAGTATTTT,CASSEFSGRFSDTQYF
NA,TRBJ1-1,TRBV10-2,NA,TGCGCCAGCAGTGAAGGAGGCACTGAAGCTTTCTTT,CASSEGGTEAFF
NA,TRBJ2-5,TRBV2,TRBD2,TGTGCCAGCAGAGGACTAGCGGGGGACCAAGAGACCCAGTACTTC,CASRGLAGDQETQYF